Listed below are T cell receptor beta chains from one sample, sequenced in a study of blood T cell repertoires in COVID-19. Libraries were prepared by immunoSEQ multiplex PCR; TCRdb keeps only in-frame clonotypes and omits some of them. The sample has about 270,000 clones; approximately 90% are singletons. Sequencing was done on a sample of PBMCs or T cells enriched from blood (not recorded which). Source of these receptors: a man aged 40-49 years who had been exposed to COVID-19. CDR3s include the opening cysteine and the closing phenylalanine or tryptophan. Each record gives: D gene, V gene, clone size, J gene, CDR3 DNA, CDR3 protein. D genes are given only for firm matches. Size tells how often a clone was seen (once, few, many) or the class of an expanded clone, and some rows leave it out.

>.|TRBV2|.|TRBJ1-2
TGTGCCAGCATTCCAGCCCCTAGTGGCTACACCTTC
CASIPAPSGYTF
>.|TRBV10-3|.|TRBJ1-1
TGTGCCACTTGTCCAGGGGTCATGAACACTGAAGCTTTCTTT
CATCPGVMNTEAFF
>TRBD1|TRBV5-1|.|TRBJ2-7
TGCGCCAGCAGCCTGGGCGGGACAGGTTTCTACGAGCAGTACTTC
CASSLGGTGFYEQYF
>TRBD2|TRBV27|.|TRBJ2-1
TGTGCCAGCAGTAGTAGCGGGGGCTACAATGAGCAGTTCTTC
CASSSSGGYNEQFF
>.|TRBV24-1|.|TRBJ2-3
TGTGCCACCAGTGATCCCAGTTCGGGGGAGTCAGATACGCAGTATTTT
CATSDPSSGESDTQYF
>TRBD2|TRBV7-8|.|TRBJ2-2
TGTGCCAGCAGATTACAAGGACTAGCGGGAAGTCCGTCCGGCGGGGAGCTGTTTTTT
CASRLQGLAGSPSGGELFF
>.|TRBV19|.|TRBJ1-5
TGTGCCAGTAGTATAGTAAAAGGAAGGGGGAATCAGCCCCAGCATTTT
CASSIVKGRGNQPQHF
>TRBD1|TRBV6-5|once|TRBJ2-2
TGTGCCAGCAGTTTTATGGGACAGGGTAACACCGGGGAGCTGTTTTTT
CASSFMGQGNTGELFF
>TRBD1|TRBV30|.|TRBJ1-3
TGTGCCTGGAGCCGTCCCAGGGGGCTAGGAAACACCATATATTTT
CAWSRPRGLGNTIYF
>.|TRBV27|.|TRBJ1-1
TGTGCCAGCAGTCCCTCGGGGGATCTGTTTCATGGAATGAACACTGAAGCTTTCTTT
CASSPSGDLFHGMNTEAFF
>TRBD1|TRBV7-3|once|TRBJ1-2
TGTGCCAGCAGCTTAACGGGACAGGGGGACTATGGCTACACCTTC
CASSLTGQGDYGYTF
>.|TRBV27|.|TRBJ1-5
TGTGCCAGCAGTGCCGGGAATAGCAATCAGCCCCAGCATTTT
CASSAGNSNQPQHF
>TRBD1|TRBV6-5|.|TRBJ2-7
TGTGCCAGCAGCTTGACAGGGGGCGGAGGGCAGTACTTC
CASSLTGGGGQYF
>TRBD1|TRBV4-2|.|TRBJ2-6
TGTGCCAGCAGCACCCTTGAGACAGGGGGTTCTGGGGCCAACGTCCTGACTTTC
CASSTLETGGSGANVLTF
>TRBD1|TRBV19|.|TRBJ1-5
TGTGCCAGTTCTGGACAGGCGGATCAGCCCCAGCATTTT
CASSGQADQPQHF
>TRBD1|TRBV19|once|TRBJ1-5
TGTGCCAGTAGTGTCCGGGACAGGGGGTATCAGCCCCAGCATTTT
CASSVRDRGYQPQHF
>TRBD2|TRBV6-4|.|TRBJ2-2
TGTGCCAGCAGTGACTTAGCGGGAGCGGCCACCGGGGAGCTGTTTTTT
CASSDLAGAATGELFF
>.|TRBV7-2|.|TRBJ2-5
TGTGCCAGCAGCTTAATGCCCACTGAGACCCAGTACTTC
CASSLMPTETQYF
>.|TRBV11-3|.|TRBJ2-7
TGTGCCAGCAGCTTAGATGTATTATCGGTCGTCTTC
CASSLDVLSVVF
>.|TRBV9|once|TRBJ2-7
TGTGCCAGCAGCGTAGAATCTAGAGGCGAGCAGTACTTC
CASSVESRGEQYF
>TRBD1|TRBV28|.|TRBJ1-1
TGTGCCAGCAGTCCTGGACAGGTTTACACTGAAGCTTTCTTT
CASSPGQVYTEAFF
>TRBD1|TRBV6-5|.|TRBJ2-2
TGTGCCAGCAGTAACAGGGGTTCCGGGGAGCTGTTTTTT
CASSNRGSGELFF
>.|TRBV27|.|TRBJ2-1
TGTGCCAGCAGTTTAATAGGGGATGAGCAGTTCTTC
CASSLIGDEQFF
>.|TRBV10-1|.|TRBJ2-1
TGCGCCAGCACTGGCCCCGTGTGGGGGCAGGGTCCTGATGAGCAGTTCTTC
CASTGPVWGQGPDEQFF
>TRBD1|TRBV5-1|.|TRBJ1-6
TGCGCCAGCAGCCCGGAATTGTCCAGGGGGCGAAATTCACCCCTCCACTTT
CASSPELSRGRNSPLHF
>TRBD1|TRBV24-1|.|TRBJ1-4
TGTGCCACCAGTGACCCTACCCCGGGACAGGATGAAAAACTGTTTTTT
CATSDPTPGQDEKLFF